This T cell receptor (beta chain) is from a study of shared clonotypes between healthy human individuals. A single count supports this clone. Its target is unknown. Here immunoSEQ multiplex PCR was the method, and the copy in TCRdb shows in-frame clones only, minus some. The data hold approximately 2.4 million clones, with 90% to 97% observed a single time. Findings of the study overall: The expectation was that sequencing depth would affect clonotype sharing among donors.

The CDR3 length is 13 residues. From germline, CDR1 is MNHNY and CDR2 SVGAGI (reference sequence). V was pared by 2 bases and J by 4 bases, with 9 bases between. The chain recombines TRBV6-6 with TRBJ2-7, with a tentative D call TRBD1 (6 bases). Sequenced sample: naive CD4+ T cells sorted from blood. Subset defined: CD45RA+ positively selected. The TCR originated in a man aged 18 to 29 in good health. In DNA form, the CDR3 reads TGTGCCAGCAGTTACAACAGGGCTTACGAGCAGTACTTC. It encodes CASSYNRAYEQYF.